These 5 T cell receptor beta chains came from one sample sequenced in a study of shared clonotypes between healthy human individuals. TCRdb's copy holds only in-frame clones and misses some; the assay was immunoSEQ multiplex PCR. The data contain about 580,000 clones, 98% of them singletons. Naive CD8 isolation took CD45RO-negative cells positively selected for CCR7 and excluded terminally differentiated effector memory CD45RA+ cells. The specimen was naive CD8+ T cells sorted from blood. These receptors all come from a man aged 30-40 years in good health.

The chain has TRBV4-1 and TRBJ2-2, with 8 bases that match TRBD2. Unmatched junction bases numbered 2, after V lost 4 bases and J lost 7 bases. The CDR3 totals 13 residues. Germline CDR1 and CDR2: MGHRA and YSYEKL. CDR3 sequence (DNA): TGCGCCAGCAGCCCTCGGGAGGGCGGGGAGCTGTTTTTT. Translating gives CASSPREGGELFF.

V and J are TRBV5-4 and TRBJ1-2; 8 bases match TRBD1. This CDR3 is 20 amino acids long. V dropped 4 bases and J dropped 3; count of bases not matched to a gene: 23. Germline assignment: CDR1 SGHNT and CDR2 YYREEE (reference sequence). The CDR3 nucleotides are TGTGCCAGCAGCCGTTCTATAGGGACAGGAACTTCACCCTCTCACTATGGCTACACCTTC. Protein sequence: CASSRSIGTGTSPSHYGYTF.

V usage is TRBV5-1 and J usage is TRBJ2-7; 9 bases are a match to TRBD2. Unmatched junction bases numbered 18, after V lost 6 bases and J lost 2 bases. The CDR3 covers 18 residues. From germline, CDR1 is SGHRS and CDR2 YFSETQ. The DNA of the CDR3 is TGCGCCAGCACCACTGGTTTGGGTCGGCTAGCGGGGACCTACGAGCAGTACTTC. Protein sequence: CASTTGLGRLAGTYEQYF.

The rearrangement links TRBV7-8 to TRBJ2-7; no clear D. The CDR3 is 14 residues long. CDR1 SGHVS and CDR2 FQNEAQ come from the germline V gene. V gave up 2 bases and J gave up 4 bases, with 12 bases separating them. The CDR3 spells CASSLRPNAYEQYF. The CDR3 DNA reads as TGTGCCAGCAGCTTACGTCCCAACGCTTACGAGCAGTACTTC.

The chain has TRBV5-4 and TRBJ1-3; perhaps TRBD1 as D (6 bases). The CDR3 covers 14 residues. Germline V gene sequence: CDR1 SGHNT, CDR2 YYREEE (reference sequence). The ends were cut back, 4 bases at V and 4 bases at J, with 12 bases in the middle. Here the CDR3 DNA reads TGTGCCAGCAGCGTACAGGGTAGCGGAAACACCATATATTTT. Residues: CASSVQGSGNTIYF.